Listed below are T cell receptor beta chains from one sample, sequenced in a study of blood T cell repertoires in COVID-19. Only in-frame clones appear in the TCRdb table, and some are missing; sequencing was by immunoSEQ multiplex PCR. The table shows 200,000 to 300,000 clones, with about four fifths occurring only once. Sample: peripheral blood. Receptors originate from an elderly man with acute or convalescent COVID-19. Both conserved end residues are part of each CDR3. The D gene is left open where the match is weak. Rows may omit the clone size; those that give it use once, few, many or a size class.

j_call: TRBJ1-1; v_call: TRBV19; clone_size: .; d_call: .; cdr3_nt: TGTGCCAGTAGTATAGGAAGGGGTAACACTGAAGCTTTCTTT; cdr3_aa: CASSIGRGNTEAFF
j_call: TRBJ2-7; v_call: TRBV18; clone_size: few; d_call: TRBD1; cdr3_nt: TGTGCCAGCTCACCCGGGACAGGGAAGGGGTCCTACGAGCAGTACTTC; cdr3_aa: CASSPGTGKGSYEQYF
j_call: TRBJ2-7; v_call: TRBV6-1; clone_size: .; d_call: .; cdr3_nt: TGTGCCAGCAGTGAACCCTACCCCGGGGACGAGCAGTACTTC; cdr3_aa: CASSEPYPGDEQYF
j_call: TRBJ2-7; v_call: TRBV6-5; clone_size: .; d_call: TRBD1; cdr3_nt: TGTGCCAGCAGTACAGGGGGCGAGCAGTACTTC; cdr3_aa: CASSTGGEQYF
j_call: TRBJ2-2; v_call: TRBV12-5; clone_size: .; d_call: TRBD1; cdr3_nt: TGTGCTAGTGGTTTGTTCCAGGGGGCAACCGGGGAGCTGTTTTTT; cdr3_aa: CASGLFQGATGELFF
j_call: TRBJ1-6; v_call: TRBV6-6; clone_size: .; d_call: TRBD1; cdr3_nt: TGTGCCAGCAGTCCGCCAGGGGGCGGGAATTCACCCCTCCACTTT; cdr3_aa: CASSPPGGGNSPLHF
j_call: TRBJ2-2; v_call: TRBV5-8; clone_size: .; d_call: TRBD1; cdr3_nt: TGTGCCAGCAGCCGCGACAGGGCGAACACCGGGGAGCTGTTTTTT; cdr3_aa: CASSRDRANTGELFF
j_call: TRBJ2-3; v_call: TRBV10-3; clone_size: .; d_call: TRBD2; cdr3_nt: TGTGCCATCAGTGAAGGGACTAGCGGGATAGGACGAGATACGCAGTATTTT; cdr3_aa: CAISEGTSGIGRDTQYF
j_call: TRBJ2-2; v_call: TRBV4-1; clone_size: .; d_call: .; cdr3_nt: TGCGCCAGCAGCCAAGATGGACATCCAGGGGCCGGGGAGCTGTTTTTT; cdr3_aa: CASSQDGHPGAGELFF
j_call: TRBJ1-2; v_call: TRBV5-5; clone_size: .; d_call: TRBD1; cdr3_nt: TGTGCCAGCAGCCCATCCCCACAGACGCCCTTTACAGGGGGCAAACGTGGCTACACCTTC; cdr3_aa: CASSPSPQTPFTGGKRGYTF
j_call: TRBJ1-2; v_call: TRBV29-1; clone_size: .; d_call: .; cdr3_nt: TGCAGCGTGGATCGGGACATTCTAAACTATGGCTACACCTTC; cdr3_aa: CSVDRDILNYGYTF
j_call: TRBJ2-6; v_call: TRBV6-5; clone_size: .; d_call: .; cdr3_nt: TGTGCCAGCAGGGCCCCATCCGGGGCCAACGTCCTGACTTTC; cdr3_aa: CASRAPSGANVLTF
j_call: TRBJ1-5; v_call: TRBV19; clone_size: .; d_call: .; cdr3_nt: TGTGCCAGTAGTATAGATCCGGGGGGGAATCAGCCCCAGCATTTT; cdr3_aa: CASSIDPGGNQPQHF
j_call: TRBJ2-4; v_call: TRBV2; clone_size: .; d_call: TRBD2; cdr3_nt: TGTGCCAGCAGCAGAATCTCGGGGGGAGCCAAAAACATTCAGTACTTC; cdr3_aa: CASSRISGGAKNIQYF
j_call: TRBJ1-2; v_call: TRBV5-6; clone_size: few; d_call: TRBD1; cdr3_nt: TGTGCCAGCAGCTCCTTCGGACAGGGGGTGGATGGCTACACCTTC; cdr3_aa: CASSSFGQGVDGYTF
j_call: TRBJ1-5; v_call: TRBV3-1/TRBV3-2; clone_size: few; d_call: TRBD1; cdr3_nt: TGTGCCAGCACCACAGGGGATCAGCCCCAGCATTTT; cdr3_aa: CASTTGDQPQHF
j_call: TRBJ1-2; v_call: TRBV9; clone_size: .; d_call: TRBD1; cdr3_nt: TGTGCCAGCAGCGAAGGGACAGGGGGACTTACCGGGCAGGGCTACACCTTC; cdr3_aa: CASSEGTGGLTGQGYTF
j_call: TRBJ1-3; v_call: TRBV6-5; clone_size: .; d_call: .; cdr3_nt: TGTGCCAGCAGTTACTCGACCCGGACAGTTAGAAACACCATATATTTT; cdr3_aa: CASSYSTRTVRNTIYF
j_call: TRBJ1-2; v_call: TRBV5-1; clone_size: .; d_call: TRBD1; cdr3_nt: TGCGCCAGCAGCTTGACAGGGGGCGGTCTCGGTCATGGCTACACCTTC; cdr3_aa: CASSLTGGGLGHGYTF
j_call: TRBJ2-5; v_call: TRBV19; clone_size: .; d_call: TRBD1; cdr3_nt: TGTGCCAGTAGTGCCGGACAGGGGCAAGAGACCCAGTACTTC; cdr3_aa: CASSAGQGQETQYF
j_call: TRBJ2-7; v_call: TRBV10-2; clone_size: .; d_call: TRBD2; cdr3_nt: TGCGCCATCTCCGGACAGTTTAGCGGGGGGGCAACTTACGAGCAGTACTTC; cdr3_aa: CAISGQFSGGATYEQYF
j_call: TRBJ1-5; v_call: TRBV12-5; clone_size: .; d_call: TRBD1; cdr3_nt: TGTGCTAGTGGTTTGGTACTGGGGACAGGGGCGTTCAATCAGCCCCAGCATTTT; cdr3_aa: CASGLVLGTGAFNQPQHF
j_call: TRBJ2-1; v_call: TRBV7-3; clone_size: few; d_call: TRBD2; cdr3_nt: TGTGCCAGCAGCTTCGGACTAGCGGGTGGGAATGAGCAGTTCTTC; cdr3_aa: CASSFGLAGGNEQFF
j_call: TRBJ2-3; v_call: TRBV6-2/TRBV6-3; clone_size: few; d_call: .; cdr3_nt: TGTGCCAGCAGTTACTCTGGGCTAGCGCGCACAGATACGCAGTATTTT; cdr3_aa: CASSYSGLARTDTQYF
j_call: TRBJ2-5; v_call: TRBV7-8; clone_size: .; d_call: .; cdr3_nt: TGTGCCAGCAGCCCCGCATTAAGAGGTCCTCAAGAGACCCAGTACTTC; cdr3_aa: CASSPALRGPQETQYF
j_call: TRBJ2-2; v_call: TRBV5-1; clone_size: .; d_call: TRBD1; cdr3_nt: TGCGCCAGCAGCAGTGGACAGGGGAAGACCGGGGAGCTGTTTTTT; cdr3_aa: CASSSGQGKTGELFF
j_call: TRBJ1-2; v_call: TRBV9; clone_size: .; d_call: TRBD1; cdr3_nt: TGTGCCAGCAGCGTAGCTCAGGGGGCCCCCGGTGGCTACACCTTC; cdr3_aa: CASSVAQGAPGGYTF
j_call: TRBJ1-2; v_call: TRBV6-6; clone_size: .; d_call: .; cdr3_nt: TGTGCCAGCAGTCCCGATGGGGGGTCCCCTTATGGCTACACCTTC; cdr3_aa: CASSPDGGSPYGYTF
j_call: TRBJ2-7; v_call: TRBV4-2; clone_size: .; d_call: .; cdr3_nt: TGTGCCAGCAGCCCCCCCGGGTCCCCCTACGAGCAGTACTTC; cdr3_aa: CASSPPGSPYEQYF
j_call: TRBJ2-1; v_call: TRBV30; clone_size: .; d_call: TRBD2; cdr3_nt: TGTGCCTGGAGTCCCCGGACTAGCGGGAGAAATGAGCAGTTCTTC; cdr3_aa: CAWSPRTSGRNEQFF
j_call: TRBJ1-1; v_call: TRBV5-8; clone_size: .; d_call: .; cdr3_nt: TGTGCCAGCAGACATGACAGGAACACTGAAGCTTTCTTT; cdr3_aa: CASRHDRNTEAFF
j_call: TRBJ1-4; v_call: TRBV5-6; clone_size: once; d_call: .; cdr3_nt: TGTGCCAGCAGCTTTGGATTGACGGGAACTAATGAAAAACTGTTTTTT; cdr3_aa: CASSFGLTGTNEKLFF
j_call: TRBJ1-1; v_call: TRBV6-5; clone_size: .; d_call: .; cdr3_nt: TGTGCCAGCCAGGGAGGTTTATTGAACACTGAAGCTTTCTTT; cdr3_aa: CASQGGLLNTEAFF
j_call: TRBJ2-7; v_call: TRBV2; clone_size: .; d_call: TRBD2; cdr3_nt: TGTGCCAGCAACCCTAGAGGGGAGGGTGGGACCTACGAGCAGTACTTC; cdr3_aa: CASNPRGEGGTYEQYF
j_call: TRBJ1-1; v_call: TRBV6-6; clone_size: .; d_call: .; cdr3_nt: TGTGCCAGCAGTTACGCGGCAGGGAGGTTGAACACTGAAGCTTTCTTT; cdr3_aa: CASSYAAGRLNTEAFF
j_call: TRBJ1-2; v_call: TRBV18; clone_size: .; d_call: TRBD1; cdr3_nt: TGTGCCAGCTCAGAGAACAGGGGAGGCTACACCTTC; cdr3_aa: CASSENRGGYTF
j_call: TRBJ2-6; v_call: TRBV9; clone_size: .; d_call: TRBD1; cdr3_nt: TGTGCCAGCAGCGTAGACAGACAGGGTCCCGGGGCCAACGTCCTGACTTTC; cdr3_aa: CASSVDRQGPGANVLTF